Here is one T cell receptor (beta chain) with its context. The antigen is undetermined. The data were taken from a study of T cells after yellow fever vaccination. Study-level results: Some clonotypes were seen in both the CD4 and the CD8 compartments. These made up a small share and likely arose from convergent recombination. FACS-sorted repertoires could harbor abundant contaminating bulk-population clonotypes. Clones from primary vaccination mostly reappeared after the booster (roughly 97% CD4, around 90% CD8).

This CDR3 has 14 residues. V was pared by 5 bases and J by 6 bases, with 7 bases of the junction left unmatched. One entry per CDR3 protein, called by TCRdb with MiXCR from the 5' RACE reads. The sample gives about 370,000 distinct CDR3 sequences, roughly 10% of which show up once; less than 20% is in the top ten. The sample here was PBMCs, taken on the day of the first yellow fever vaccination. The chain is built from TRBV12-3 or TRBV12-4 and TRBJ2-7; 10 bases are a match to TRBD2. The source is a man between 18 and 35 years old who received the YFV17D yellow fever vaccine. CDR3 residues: CASSNSGGAGEQYV. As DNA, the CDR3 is TGTGCCAGCAGTAACAGCGGGGGGGCGGGCGAGCAGTACGTC.